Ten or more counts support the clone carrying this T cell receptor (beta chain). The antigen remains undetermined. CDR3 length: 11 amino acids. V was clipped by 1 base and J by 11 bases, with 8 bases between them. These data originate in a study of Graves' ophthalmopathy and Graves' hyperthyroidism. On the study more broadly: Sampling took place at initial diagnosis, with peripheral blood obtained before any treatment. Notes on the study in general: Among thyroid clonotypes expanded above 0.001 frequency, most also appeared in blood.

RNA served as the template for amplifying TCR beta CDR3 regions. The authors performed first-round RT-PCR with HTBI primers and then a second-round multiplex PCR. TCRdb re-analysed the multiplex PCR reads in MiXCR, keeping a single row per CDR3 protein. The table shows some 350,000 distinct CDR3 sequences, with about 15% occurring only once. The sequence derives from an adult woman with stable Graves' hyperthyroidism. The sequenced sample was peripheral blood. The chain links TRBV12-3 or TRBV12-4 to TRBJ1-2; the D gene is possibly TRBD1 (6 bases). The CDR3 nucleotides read TGTGCCAGCAGTTTAGGGACAGCTTACACCTTC. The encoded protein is CASSLGTAYTF.